This paragraph reports one T cell receptor (beta chain). Looked up from germline, CDR1 is MNHEY and CDR2 is SMNVEV (reference sequence). J lost 4 bases, V lost 6 bases, and 9 bases had no gene match. The CDR3 contains 14 residues. Source study methods: Quantification of nucleated cells was approximated via reference gene primer amplification. Data came from immunoSEQ multiplex PCR; TCRdb stores just in-frame clones and leaves some out. Clonal size and the V and J genes are those of that table, whereas D and trimming came from the DNA. The sample consists of 100,000 to 150,000 clones, roughly four fifths of them appearing once. This sample is part of a study of blood T cell repertoires in COVID-19. Looking at the study overall: Samples came from the United States, Italy and Spain, spanning acute and convalescent COVID-19. In each case, the material was cDNA or gDNA derived from T cells, B-cell-depleted T cells, or PBMCs.

The TCR sequence derives from a man in his sixties with acute or convalescent COVID-19. The sequenced sample was peripheral blood. The chain uses TRBV27 and TRBJ2-7, with 7 bases aligning to TRBD2. The CDR3 coding sequence is TGTGCCAGCAGCCCCAAAGGAGCGGGATACGAGCAGTACTTC. Translated: CASSPKGAGYEQYF.